The text below deals with one T cell receptor (beta chain). Its antigen remains unidentified. Trimming removed 0 bases from V and 5 bases from J, with 13 bases in between. CDR3 size: 15 residues. Germline-derived CDR1 and CDR2 are SGHAT and FQNNGV. This record belongs to a study of Graves' ophthalmopathy and Graves' hyperthyroidism. On the study more broadly: The collection of peripheral blood took place at initial diagnosis, before any treatment.

Study conclusions and caveats: In blood appeared most of the expanded thyroid clonotypes whose frequency exceeded 0.001.

RNA transcripts yielded amplified TCR beta CDR3 regions. Second-round multiplex PCR came after first-round RT-PCR with HTBI primers. Via MiXCR, TCRdb re-called the multiplex PCR reads, giving one row per CDR3 protein. Seen here are about 370,000 distinct CDR3 sequences, around 20% observed once, and the top ten hold 1.6%. PBMCs stemmed from 10 ml of fresh peripheral blood. The chain joins TRBV11-2 to TRBJ2-5, with D maybe TRBD1 (6 bases). This TCR was recovered from a woman in her late teens or twenties with Graves' ophthalmopathy. Sample: peripheral blood. The CDR3 DNA reads as TGTGCCAGCAGCTTAGATCACAGGGTGGGCGAGACCCAGTACTTC. Protein sequence: CASSLDHRVGETQYF. The full variable domain, completed using reference TRBV11-2 and TRBJ2-5, is EAGVAQSPRYKIIEKRQSVAFWCNPISGHATLYWYQQILGQGPKLLIQFQNNGVVDDSQLPKDRFSAERLKGVDSTLKIQPAKLEDSAVYLCASSLDHRVGETQYFGPGTRLLVL.